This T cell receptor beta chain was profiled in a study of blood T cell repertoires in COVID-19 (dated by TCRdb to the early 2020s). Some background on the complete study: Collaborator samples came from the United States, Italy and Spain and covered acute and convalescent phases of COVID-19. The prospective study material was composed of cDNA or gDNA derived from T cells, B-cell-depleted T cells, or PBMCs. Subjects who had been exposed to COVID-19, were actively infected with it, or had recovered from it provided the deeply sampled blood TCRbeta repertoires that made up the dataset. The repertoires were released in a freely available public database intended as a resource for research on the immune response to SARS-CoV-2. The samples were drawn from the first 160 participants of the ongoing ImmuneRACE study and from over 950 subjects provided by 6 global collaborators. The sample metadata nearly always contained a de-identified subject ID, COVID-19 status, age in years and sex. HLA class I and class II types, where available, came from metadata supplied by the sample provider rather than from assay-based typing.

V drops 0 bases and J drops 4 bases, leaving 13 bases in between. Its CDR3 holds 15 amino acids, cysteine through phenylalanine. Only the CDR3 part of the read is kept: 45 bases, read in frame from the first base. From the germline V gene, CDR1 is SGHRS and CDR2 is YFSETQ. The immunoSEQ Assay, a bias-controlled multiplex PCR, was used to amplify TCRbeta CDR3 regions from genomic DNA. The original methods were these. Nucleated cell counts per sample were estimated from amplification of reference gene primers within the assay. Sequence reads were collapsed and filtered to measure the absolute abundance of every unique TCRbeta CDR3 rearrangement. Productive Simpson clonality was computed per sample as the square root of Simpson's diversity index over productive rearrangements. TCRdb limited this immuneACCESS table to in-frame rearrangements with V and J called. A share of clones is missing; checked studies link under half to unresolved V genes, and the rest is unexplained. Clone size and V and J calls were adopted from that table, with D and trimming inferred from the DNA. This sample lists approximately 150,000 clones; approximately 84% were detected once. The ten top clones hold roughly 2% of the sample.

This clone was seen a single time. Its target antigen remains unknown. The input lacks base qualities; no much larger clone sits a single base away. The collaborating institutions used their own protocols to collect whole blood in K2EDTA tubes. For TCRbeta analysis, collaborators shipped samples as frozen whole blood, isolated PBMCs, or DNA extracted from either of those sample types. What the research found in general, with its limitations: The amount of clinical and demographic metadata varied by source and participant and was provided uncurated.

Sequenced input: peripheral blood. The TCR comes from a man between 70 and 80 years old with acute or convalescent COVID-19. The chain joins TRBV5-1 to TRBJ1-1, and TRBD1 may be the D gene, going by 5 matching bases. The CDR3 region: CASSLAGQSPTEAFF. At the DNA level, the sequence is TGCGCCAGCAGCTTGGCCGGACAATCCCCCACTGAAGCTTTCTTT.